What follows describes a single T cell receptor beta chain. This sample was taken from a study of blood T cell repertoires in COVID-19. Sequencing used immunoSEQ multiplex PCR; TCRdb keeps in-frame clones, though not all of them. The profile shows 45,000 to 55,000 clones, around four fifths of them singletons. The clonotype originates from a woman aged 45-60 years with acute COVID-19. The specimen was PBMCs or T cells enriched from blood (not recorded which).

The CDR3 DNA is TGTGCCAGCAGTTGGACAGGGGTGGGAAATCAGCCCCAGCATTTT. This sequence encodes CASSWTGVGNQPQHF. The V call is TRBV6-5, the J call TRBJ1-5; TRBD1 aligns across 9 bases. V dropped 4 bases and J dropped 4; count of bases not matched to a gene: 5. The V gene's germline CDR1 is MNHEY and CDR2 SVGAGI. The CDR3 extends over 15 amino acids.